This TCR beta chain was sequenced for a study of tumor and adjacent non-tumor tissue in lung cancer. The template was RNA from unsorted bulk tissue. A word on this clonotype: Its antigen remains unidentified.

Study-wide findings and caveats: Tumor TCR diversity, when higher, was linked to shorter survival. Significantly higher TCR diversity was found in tumor than normal lung.

The library came from three nested PCR rounds adapted from ARM-PCR protocols. TCRdb reprocessed the multiplex PCR reads with MiXCR, giving one entry per CDR3 protein. The sample contains approximately 120,000 distinct CDR3 sequences, roughly 80% of which appear only once. The material sequenced was lung tumor tissue. This TCR derives from a woman aged 60-70 years with non-small cell lung cancer.

CDR3 nucleotide sequence: TGTGCCAGTAACTACGGGACTAGCGGGAGCTATGAGAAGTACTTC. The encoded protein is CASNYGTSGSYEKYF. The chain joins TRBV11-2 to TRBJ2-7; TRBD2 aligns across 14 bases. CDR3 size: 15 residues. The junction had 15 bases not matched to a gene; V was cut back by 9 bases and J by 11 bases. Germline V CDR1 and CDR2: SGHAT, FQNNGV.